This T cell receptor (beta chain) was sequenced for a study of Ad26.COV2.S vaccination and SARS-CoV-2 variants. Background on the study: Within the COV1001 Ad26.COV2.S trial arm, the donor was enrolled. The study's findings and limits: The authors reported substantial breadth in spike-specific CD8+ and CD4+ T cell responses after vaccination. Responses of T cells in total may have been underestimated by the TCR breadth and depth analyses.

Generated by immunoSEQ multiplex PCR, the TCRdb table keeps only in-frame clones and is missing some. The data show approximately 300,000 clones, around 84% seen once. Treatment indicated: roughly 18 received Ad26.COV2.S at low or high dose, single or two shots; 5 received placebo; per-sample allocation not given. Sampling was done on day 63 after the first vaccine or placebo injection. The CDR3 loop spans 15 amino acids. Germline CDR1 and CDR2: LGHDT and YNNKEL (reference sequence). Between the trimmed V and J ends, which lost 4 bases and 5 bases, there was a span of 17 bases. A remark on this clone: The antigen is undetermined.

The starting material was peripheral blood, obtained in a trial of Ad26.COV2.S vaccine versus placebo. This rearrangement joins TRBV3-1 (or the pseudogene TRBV3-2) to TRBJ1-1; TRBD1 is a possible D gene (6 bases). This clonotype originated in a person between 18 and 65 years old who received the Ad26.COV2.S COVID-19 vaccine or a placebo. The CDR3 DNA reads as TGTGCCAGCAGCCGTCTTAACTCAAGGGGGACTGAAGCTTTCTTT. Residues: CASSRLNSRGTEAFF.